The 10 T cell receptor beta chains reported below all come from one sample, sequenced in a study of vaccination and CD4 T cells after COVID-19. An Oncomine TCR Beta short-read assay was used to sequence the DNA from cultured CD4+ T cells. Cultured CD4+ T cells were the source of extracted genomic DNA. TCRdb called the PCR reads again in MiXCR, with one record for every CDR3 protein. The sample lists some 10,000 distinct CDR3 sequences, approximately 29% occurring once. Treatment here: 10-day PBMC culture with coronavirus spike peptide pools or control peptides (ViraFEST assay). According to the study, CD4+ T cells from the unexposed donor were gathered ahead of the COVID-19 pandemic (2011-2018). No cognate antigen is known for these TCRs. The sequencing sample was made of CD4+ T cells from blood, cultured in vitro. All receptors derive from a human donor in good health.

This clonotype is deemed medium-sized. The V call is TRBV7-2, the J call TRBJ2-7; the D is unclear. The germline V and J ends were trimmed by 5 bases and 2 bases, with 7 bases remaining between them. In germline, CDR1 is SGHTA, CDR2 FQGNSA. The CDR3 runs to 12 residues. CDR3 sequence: CASSPRTYEQYF. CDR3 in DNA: TGTGCCAGCAGCCCCCGAACCTACGAGCAGTACTTC.

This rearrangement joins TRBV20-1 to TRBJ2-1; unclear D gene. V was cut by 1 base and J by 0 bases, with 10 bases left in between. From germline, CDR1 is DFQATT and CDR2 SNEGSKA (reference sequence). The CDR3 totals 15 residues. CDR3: CSARVGSSSYNEQFF. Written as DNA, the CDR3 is TGCAGTGCTAGAGTAGGCTCCAGCTCCTACAATGAGCAGTTCTTC.

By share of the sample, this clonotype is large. The CDR3 nucleotides read TGCGCCAGCAGCTTTGACAGACAAGAAGCTTTCTTT. Its protein is CASSFDRQEAFF. The rearrangement uses TRBV5-1 and TRBJ1-1; tentative D call: TRBD1 (5 bases). Germline V lookup: CDR1 SGHRS, CDR2 YFSETQ. V shed 2 bases and J shed 8 bases, with 10 bases lying between them. CDR3 size: 12 residues.

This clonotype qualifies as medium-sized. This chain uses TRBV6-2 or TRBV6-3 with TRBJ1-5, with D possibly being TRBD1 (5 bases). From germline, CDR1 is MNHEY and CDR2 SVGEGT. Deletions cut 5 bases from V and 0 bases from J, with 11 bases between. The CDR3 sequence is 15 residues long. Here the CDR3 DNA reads TGTGCCAGCAGTGCTCAGGGTCATAGCAATCAGCCCCAGCATTTT. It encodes CASSAQGHSNQPQHF.

DNA of the CDR3: TGTGCCAGCAGTTACGCGGGAACCGGCACAGATACGCAGTATTTT. Its protein is CASSYAGTGTDTQYF. This rearrangement joins TRBV6-2 or TRBV6-3 to TRBJ2-3, with D possibly matching TRBD2 (6 bases). V was clipped by 2 bases and J by 1 base, with 10 bases between them. Germline CDR1 and CDR2: MNHEY and SVGEGT. The CDR3 covers 15 residues.

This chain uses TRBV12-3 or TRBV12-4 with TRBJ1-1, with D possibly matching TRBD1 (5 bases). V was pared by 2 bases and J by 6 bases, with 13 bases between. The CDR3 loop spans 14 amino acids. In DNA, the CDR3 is TGTGCCAGCAGTTTAAGTAGGGTGACAGCTGAAGCTTTCTTT. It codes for CASSLSRVTAEAFF.

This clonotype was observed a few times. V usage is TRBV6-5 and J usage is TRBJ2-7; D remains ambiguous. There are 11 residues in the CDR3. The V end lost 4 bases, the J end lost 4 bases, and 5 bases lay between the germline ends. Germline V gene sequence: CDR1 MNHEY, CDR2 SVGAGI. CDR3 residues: CASSSTYEQYF. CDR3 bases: TGTGCCAGCAGTTCGACATACGAGCAGTACTTC.

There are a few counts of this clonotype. For the CDR3, the DNA is TGTGCCAGCAGTGAAGGCGGTCCCCGCGAGCAGTACTTC. As protein: CASSEGGPREQYF. The chain carries TRBV2 and TRBJ2-7; no clear D gene. CDR1 and CDR2 from the germline V gene are SNHLY and FYNNEI. The germline V and J ends were trimmed by 1 base and 6 bases, with 10 bases remaining between them. The CDR3 sequence is 13 residues long.

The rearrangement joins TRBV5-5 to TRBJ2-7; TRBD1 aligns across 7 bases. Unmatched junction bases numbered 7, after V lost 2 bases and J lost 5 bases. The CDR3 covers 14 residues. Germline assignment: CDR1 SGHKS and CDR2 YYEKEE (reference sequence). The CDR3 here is CASSFSQGWNEQYF. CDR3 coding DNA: TGTGCCAGCAGCTTCTCACAGGGGTGGAACGAGCAGTACTTC.

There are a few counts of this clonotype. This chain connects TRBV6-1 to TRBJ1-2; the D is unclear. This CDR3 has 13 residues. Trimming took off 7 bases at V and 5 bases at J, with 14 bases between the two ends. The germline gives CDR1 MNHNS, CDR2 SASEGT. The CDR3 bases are TGTGCCAGCACCTTCGGAAAGAATTATGGCTACACCTTC. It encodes CASTFGKNYGYTF.